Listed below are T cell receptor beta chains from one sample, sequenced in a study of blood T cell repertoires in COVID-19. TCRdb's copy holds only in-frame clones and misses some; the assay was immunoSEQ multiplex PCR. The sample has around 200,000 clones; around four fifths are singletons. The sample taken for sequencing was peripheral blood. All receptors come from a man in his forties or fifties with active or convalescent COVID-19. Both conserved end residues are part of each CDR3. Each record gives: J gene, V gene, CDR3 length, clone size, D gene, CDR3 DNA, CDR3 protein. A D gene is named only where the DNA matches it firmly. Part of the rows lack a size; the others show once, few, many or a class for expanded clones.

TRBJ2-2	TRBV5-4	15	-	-	TGTGCCAGCAGCTTGGGAGCGGAGAACACCGGGGAGCTGTTTTTT	CASSLGAENTGELFF
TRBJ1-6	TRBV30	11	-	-	TGTGCCTGGACGCAGAATTCACCCCTCCACTTT	CAWTQNSPLHF
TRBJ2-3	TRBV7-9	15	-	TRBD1	TGTGCCAGCAGCTGGAGAGGACAGGAAGGGGGTACGCAGTATTTT	CASSWRGQEGGTQYF
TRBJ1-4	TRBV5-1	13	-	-	TGCGCCAGCAGCTTTCGGCAGGGGGAAAAACTGTTTTTT	CASSFRQGEKLFF
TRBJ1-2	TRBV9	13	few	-	TGTGCCAGCAGCGTAGAGGGACATTTAGGCTACACCTTC	CASSVEGHLGYTF
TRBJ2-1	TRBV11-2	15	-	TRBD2	TGTGCCAGCAGCTTACTAGCGGGAGTTGGCAATGAGCAGTTCTTC	CASSLLAGVGNEQFF
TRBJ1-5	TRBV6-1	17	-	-	TGTGCCAGCAGTGCAGGGAGGGCAAGGGGTGGCAATCAGCCCCAGCATTTT	CASSAGRARGGNQPQHF
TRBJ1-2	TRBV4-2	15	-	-	TGTGCCAGCAGCCAAGATACGACACCATATCGAGGCTACACCTTC	CASSQDTTPYRGYTF
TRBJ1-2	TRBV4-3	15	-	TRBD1	TGCGCCAGCAGCCAAGACCCAGGGGGCGACTATGGCTACACCTTC	CASSQDPGGDYGYTF
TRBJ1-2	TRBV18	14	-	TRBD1	TGTGCCAGCTCACCAGGACAGGGGGCCTATGGCTACACCTTC	CASSPGQGAYGYTF
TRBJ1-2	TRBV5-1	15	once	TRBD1	TGCGCCAGCAGCCTTGAGACAGGGAGTTACTATGGCTACACCTTC	CASSLETGSYYGYTF
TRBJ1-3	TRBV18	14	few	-	TGTGCCAGCTCACCGAGCAAAGAAGGAAACACCATATATTTT	CASSPSKEGNTIYF
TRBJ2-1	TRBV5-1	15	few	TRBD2	TGCGCCAGCAGCAGGGCGGGGGGCACCTACAATGAGCAGTTCTTC	CASSRAGGTYNEQFF
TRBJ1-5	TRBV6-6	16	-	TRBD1	TGTGCCAGCAGCCGCCGGGACAGGGGCACCCATCAGCCCCAGCATTTT	CASSRRDRGTHQPQHF
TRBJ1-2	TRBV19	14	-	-	TGTGCCAGTAGTTACAGGGAGCTCACTGCTGACTGCACCTTC	CASSYRELTADCTF
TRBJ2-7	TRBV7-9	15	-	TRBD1	TGTGCCAGCAGTTCCCGGGACAGGGGGCCCTACGAGCAGTACTTC	CASSSRDRGPYEQYF
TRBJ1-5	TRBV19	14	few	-	TGTGCCAGTAGTATTAGCCGGGGAGATCAGCCCCAGCATTTT	CASSISRGDQPQHF
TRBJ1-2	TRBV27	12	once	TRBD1	TGTGCCACCCGGGAGGGGGCGGGTGGCTACACCTTC	CATREGAGGYTF
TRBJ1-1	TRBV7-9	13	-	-	TGTGCCAGCAGCTTACAGGTATCAACTGAAGCTTTCTTT	CASSLQVSTEAFF
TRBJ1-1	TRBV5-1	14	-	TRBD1	TGCGCCAGCAGCACCGGACAGGGGGTGACTGAAGCTTTCTTT	CASSTGQGVTEAFF
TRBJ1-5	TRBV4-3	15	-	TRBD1	TGCGCCAGCAGCCAAGAGGGACAGGCCAATCAGCCCCAGCATTTT	CASSQEGQANQPQHF
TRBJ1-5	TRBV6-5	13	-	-	TGTGCCAGCAGACCACAGGAAAATCAGCCCCAGCATTTT	CASRPQENQPQHF
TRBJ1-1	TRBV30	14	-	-	TGTGCCCTGGTCCGGGACATTATGAACACTGAAGCTTTCTTT	CALVRDIMNTEAFF
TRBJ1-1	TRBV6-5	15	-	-	TGTGCCAGCAGTTACTCGAACAGAGAGAACACTGAAGCTTTCTTT	CASSYSNRENTEAFF
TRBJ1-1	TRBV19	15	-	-	TGTGCCAGTACCATAGGGGGAATGGGGAACACTGAAGCTTTCTTT	CASTIGGMGNTEAFF
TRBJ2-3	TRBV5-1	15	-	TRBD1	TGCGCCAGCAGCAAACCGGGACAGGGTTCAGATACGCAGTATTTT	CASSKPGQGSDTQYF
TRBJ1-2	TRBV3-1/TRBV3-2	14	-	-	TGTGCCAGCAGCCAAGCTTCGGGGGGCAGGGGCTACACCTTC	CASSQASGGRGYTF
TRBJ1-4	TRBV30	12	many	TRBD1	TGTGCCTGGAACACAGGGGGAGAAAAACTGTTTTTT	CAWNTGGEKLFF
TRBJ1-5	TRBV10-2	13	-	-	TGCGCCAGCACTGACAGTAGCAATCAGCCCCAGCATTTT	CASTDSSNQPQHF
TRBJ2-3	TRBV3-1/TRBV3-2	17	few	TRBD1	TGTGCCAGCAGCCCGACCCCCGGGACAGGGGGCACAGATACGCAGTATTTT	CASSPTPGTGGTDTQYF
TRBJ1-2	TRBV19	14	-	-	TGTGCCAGTAGTGTTGCGGCCGCTAACTATGGCTACACCTTC	CASSVAAANYGYTF
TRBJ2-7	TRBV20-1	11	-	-	TGCAGTGCTAGAGCCTCGTACGAGCAGTACTTC	CSARASYEQYF
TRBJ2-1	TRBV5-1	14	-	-	TGCGCCAGCAGCTTGGGCCAGACAAACAATGAGCAGTTCTTC	CASSLGQTNNEQFF
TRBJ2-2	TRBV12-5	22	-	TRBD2	TGTGCTAGTGGTTTGGCCCTTCGCTGGGGACTAGCGGGAGGGCAGAACACCGGGGAGCTGTTTTTT	CASGLALRWGLAGGQNTGELFF
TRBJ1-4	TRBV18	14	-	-	TGTGCCAGCTCACTCGACAGGATAAAGGAAAAACTGTTTTTT	CASSLDRIKEKLFF
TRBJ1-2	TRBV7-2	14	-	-	TGTGCCAGCAGCTCACCCCAGGGTAACTATGGCTACACCTTC	CASSSPQGNYGYTF
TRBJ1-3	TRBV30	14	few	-	TGTGCCTGGAGTGTCGGGGGGGCTGGAAACACCATATATTTT	CAWSVGGAGNTIYF
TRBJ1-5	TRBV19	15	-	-	TGTGCCAGTAGTTTCTCGCGGGGAGAAAATCAGCCCCAGCATTTT	CASSFSRGENQPQHF
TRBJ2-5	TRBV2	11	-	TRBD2	TGTGCCAGCGGACTAGTTGAGACCCAGTACTTC	CASGLVETQYF
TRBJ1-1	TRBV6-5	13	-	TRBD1	TGTGCCAGCAGCCGACAGGGTGGCACTGAAGCTTTCTTT	CASSRQGGTEAFF
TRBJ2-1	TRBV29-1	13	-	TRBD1	TGCAGCGTTTTCGGGACAGGGTTCAATGAGCAGTTCTTC	CSVFGTGFNEQFF
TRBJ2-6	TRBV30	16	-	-	TGTGCCTGGAGTTTGGGGCCTCTCTCTGGGGCCAACGTCCTGACTTTC	CAWSLGPLSGANVLTF
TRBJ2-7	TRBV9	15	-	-	TGTGCCAGCAGCGTAGGAGAGGTCTCTGGGTACGAGCAGTACTTC	CASSVGEVSGYEQYF
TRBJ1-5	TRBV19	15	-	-	TGTGCCAGTAGTATTTCCCGGGAACCTAGTCAGCCCCAGCATTTT	CASSISREPSQPQHF